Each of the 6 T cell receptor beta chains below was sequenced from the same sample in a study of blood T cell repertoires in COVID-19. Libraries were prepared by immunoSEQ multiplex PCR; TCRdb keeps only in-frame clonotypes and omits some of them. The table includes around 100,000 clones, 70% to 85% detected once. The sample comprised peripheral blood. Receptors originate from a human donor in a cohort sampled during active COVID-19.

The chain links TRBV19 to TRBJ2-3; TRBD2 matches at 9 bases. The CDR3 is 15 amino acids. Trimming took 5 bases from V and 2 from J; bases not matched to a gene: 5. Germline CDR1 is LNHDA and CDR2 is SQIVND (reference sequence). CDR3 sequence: CASSPLAGATDTQYF. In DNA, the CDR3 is TGTGCCAGTAGTCCTTTAGCGGGGGCCACAGATACGCAGTATTTT.

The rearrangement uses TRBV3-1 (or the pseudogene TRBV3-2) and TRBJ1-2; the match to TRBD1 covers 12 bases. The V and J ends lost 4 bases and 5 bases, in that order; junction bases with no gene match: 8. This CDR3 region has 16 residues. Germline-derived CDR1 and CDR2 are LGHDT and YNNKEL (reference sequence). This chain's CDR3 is CASSLPGTGGAYGYTF. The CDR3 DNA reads TGTGCCAGCAGCCTACCTGGGACAGGGGGCGCGTATGGCTACACCTTC.

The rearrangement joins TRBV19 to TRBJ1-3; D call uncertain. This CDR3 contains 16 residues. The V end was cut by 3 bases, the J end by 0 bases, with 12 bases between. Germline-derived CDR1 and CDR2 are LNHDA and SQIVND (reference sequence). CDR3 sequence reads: CASSIPRGHSGNTIYF. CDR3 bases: TGTGCCAGTAGTATCCCACGAGGCCACTCTGGAAACACCATATATTTT. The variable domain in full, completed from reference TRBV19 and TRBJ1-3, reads DGGITQSPKYLFRKEGQNVTLSCEQNLNHDAMYWYRQDPGQGLRLIYYSQIVNDFQKGDIAEGYSVSREKKESFPLTVTSAQKNPTAFYLCASSIPRGHSGNTIYFGEGSWLTVV.

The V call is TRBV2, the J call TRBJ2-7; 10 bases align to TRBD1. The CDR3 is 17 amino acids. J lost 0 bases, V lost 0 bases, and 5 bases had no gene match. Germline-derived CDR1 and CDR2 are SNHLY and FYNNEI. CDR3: CASSEAVRTGGSYEQYF. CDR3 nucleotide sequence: TGTGCCAGCAGTGAAGCGGTTCGGACAGGGGGCTCCTACGAGCAGTACTTC.

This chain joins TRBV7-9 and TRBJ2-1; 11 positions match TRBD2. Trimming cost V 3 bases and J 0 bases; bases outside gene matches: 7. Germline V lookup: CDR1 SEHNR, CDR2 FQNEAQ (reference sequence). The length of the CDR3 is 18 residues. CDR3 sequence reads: CASSFAPGLAGSYNEQFF. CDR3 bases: TGTGCCAGCAGCTTCGCCCCCGGACTAGCGGGCTCCTACAATGAGCAGTTCTTC.

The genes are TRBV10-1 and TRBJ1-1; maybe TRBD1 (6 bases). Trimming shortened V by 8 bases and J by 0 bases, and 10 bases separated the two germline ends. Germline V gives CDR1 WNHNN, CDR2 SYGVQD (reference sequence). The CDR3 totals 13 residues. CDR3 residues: CASRGTLNTEAFF. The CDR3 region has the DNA TGCGCCAGCCGTGGGACATTGAACACTGAAGCTTTCTTT.